The clone carrying this T cell receptor beta chain was counted ten times or more. MiXCR, run by TCRdb on the 5' RACE reads, gives a single entry per CDR3 protein. The sample records 95,000 to 100,000 distinct CDR3 sequences, 15% to 20% being singletons. The data derive from a study of T cells of healthy individuals. The V gene end was trimmed by 4 bases and the J gene end by 3 bases; junction bases not matched to a gene: 6. Germline lookup yields CDR1 SQVTM and CDR2 ANQGSEA. The CDR3 loop spans 15 amino acids. This chain links TRBV29-1 with TRBJ2-7; 13 positions match TRBD2. The sequence was obtained from a human donor in good health. The CDR3 DNA sequence: TGCAGCGTTGGGGGGGGGACTAGCGGGAACTACGAGCAGTACTTC. As protein: CSVGGGTSGNYEQYF.